The entry below describes one TCR beta chain. The entry originates in a study of patients and donors after allogeneic stem cell transplantation. The CDR3 is 13 amino acids. Germline V lookup: CDR1 DFQATT, CDR2 SNEGSKA (reference sequence). Trimming left V 5 bases short and J 3 bases short, with 12 bases between. From the RT-PCR reads, TCRdb called clonotypes with MiXCR, one entry per CDR3 protein. The sample records about 960,000 distinct CDR3 sequences, approximately 19% being singletons. The source material was blood, either unsorted or a sorted T cell fraction (not recorded which). The chain is built from TRBV20-1 and TRBJ2-3; tentatively, D is TRBD1 (6 bases). The sequence derives from a human donor who was either an allogeneic HSCT recipient or a stem cell or donor lymphocyte infusion donor (not recorded which). It is not recorded whose cells these are; they may come from a transplant donor. Here the CDR3 reads CSAPRGRTDTQYF. The CDR3 region has the DNA TGCAGTGCTCCAAGGGGGAGAACAGATACGCAGTATTTT.